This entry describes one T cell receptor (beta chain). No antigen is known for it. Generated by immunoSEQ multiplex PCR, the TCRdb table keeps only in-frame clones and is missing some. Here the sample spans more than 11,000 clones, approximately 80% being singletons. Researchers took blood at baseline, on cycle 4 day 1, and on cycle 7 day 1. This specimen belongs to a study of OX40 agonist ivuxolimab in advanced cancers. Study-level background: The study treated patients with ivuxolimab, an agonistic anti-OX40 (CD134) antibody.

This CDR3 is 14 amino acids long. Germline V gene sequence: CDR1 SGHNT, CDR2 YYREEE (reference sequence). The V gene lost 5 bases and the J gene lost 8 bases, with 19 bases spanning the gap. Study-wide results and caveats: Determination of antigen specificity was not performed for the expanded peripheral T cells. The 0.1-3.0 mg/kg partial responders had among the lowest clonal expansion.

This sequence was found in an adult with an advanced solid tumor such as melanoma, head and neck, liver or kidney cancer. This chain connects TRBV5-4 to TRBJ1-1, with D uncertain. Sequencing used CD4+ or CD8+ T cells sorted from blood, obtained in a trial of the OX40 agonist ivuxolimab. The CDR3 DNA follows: TGTGCCAGCAGGCTCGGAAATGGGGTGGTGGAAGCTTTCTTT. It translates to CASRLGNGVVEAFF. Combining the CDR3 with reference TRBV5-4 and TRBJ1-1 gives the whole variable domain ETGVTQSPTHLIKTRGQQVTLRCSSQSGHNTVSWYQQALGQGPQFIFQYYREEENGRGNFPPRFSGLQFPNYSSELNVNALELDDSALYLCASRLGNGVVEAFFGQGTRLTVV.